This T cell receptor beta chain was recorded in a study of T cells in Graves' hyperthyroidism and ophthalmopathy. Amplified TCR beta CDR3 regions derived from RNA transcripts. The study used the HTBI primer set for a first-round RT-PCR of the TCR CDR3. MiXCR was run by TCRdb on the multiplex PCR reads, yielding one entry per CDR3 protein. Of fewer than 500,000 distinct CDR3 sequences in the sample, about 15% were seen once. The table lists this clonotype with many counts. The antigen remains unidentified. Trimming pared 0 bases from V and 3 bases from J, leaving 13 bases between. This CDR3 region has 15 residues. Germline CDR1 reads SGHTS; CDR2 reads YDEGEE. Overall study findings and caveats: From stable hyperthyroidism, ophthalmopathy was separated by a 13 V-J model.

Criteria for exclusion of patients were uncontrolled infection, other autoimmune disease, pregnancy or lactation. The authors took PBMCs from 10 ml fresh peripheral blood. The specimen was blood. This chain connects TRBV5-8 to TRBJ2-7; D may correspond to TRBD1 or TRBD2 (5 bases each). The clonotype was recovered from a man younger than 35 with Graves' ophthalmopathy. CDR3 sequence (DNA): TGTGCCAGCAGCTTGGCCCCGGGACGGAACTACGAGCAGTACTTC. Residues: CASSLAPGRNYEQYF.